This T cell receptor beta chain was sequenced for a study of metastatic and nonmetastatic thyroid tumors. Study in general: Comparative analysis of repertoires was undertaken across blood and tumor or nodule tissue obtained from malignant and benign thyroid patients.

The length of the CDR3 is 12 residues. The ends were cut back, 10 bases at V and 10 bases at J, with 19 bases in the middle. Germline CDR1 and CDR2: MNHNS and SASEGT. MiXCR re-clonotyped the PCR reads for TCRdb. The repertoire holds about 4,900 clones, over 25% seen once, with more than 15% in the top ten. In its sample, this clone was seen a few times. Antigen unknown. Before thyroid surgery, none of the patients had received any treatment. General observations from the study: A significant increase in TCR beta diversity was reportedly seen in malignant thyroid tumors relative to benign nodules, in blood and tumor.

This clonotype was sampled from a female donor with papillary thyroid cancer or a benign thyroid nodule (not recorded which). Some clones in this sample may be carry-over from other donors' samples. Sequenced input: adjacent normal tissue. The chain employs TRBV6-1 and TRBJ1-2; possible D gene TRBD1, 5 bases. This CDR3 reads CAIRDGAGVYTF. The CDR3 nucleotides are TGTGCCATCAGGGACGGTGCAGGTGTCTACACCTTC.